The next 8 T cell receptor beta chains were all read from a single sample in a study of cytomegalovirus exposure and HLA in healthy donors. In the PCR, 60 Vbeta and 13 Jbeta primers were used. Generated by immunoSEQ multiplex PCR, the TCRdb table keeps only in-frame clones and is missing some. Of around 87,000 clones detected, more than 65% appear once; the ten largest clones hold about 1.2%. The sequenced sample was PBMCs. These receptors were obtained from a girl aged 2 to 9 in good health and CMV-seropositive.

V usage is TRBV30 and J usage is TRBJ1-2; maybe TRBD1 (5 bases). Germline V CDR1 and CDR2: GTSNPN, SVGIG (reference sequence). The CDR3 contains 12 residues. Trimming shortened V by 4 bases and J by 7 bases, and 13 bases separated the two germline ends. The chain's CDR3 is CAWNGRAAGYTF. The CDR3 DNA reads TGTGCCTGGAACGGCAGGGCGGCTGGCTACACCTTC.

V gene TRBV11-2 combines with J gene TRBJ2-7; 9 nucleotides match TRBD2. Germline V CDR1 and CDR2: SGHAT, FQNNGV. The CDR3 runs to 16 residues. Trimming at V came to 1 base and at J to 6 bases, leaving 10 bases not matched to a gene. This chain's CDR3 is CASSLGAGGPQGEQYF. Here the CDR3 DNA reads TGTGCCAGCAGCTTAGGGGCGGGAGGGCCACAGGGCGAGCAGTACTTC. Supplemented by reference TRBV11-2 and TRBJ2-7, the full variable domain reads EAGVAQSPRYKIIEKRQSVAFWCNPISGHATLYWYQQILGQGPKLLIQFQNNGVVDDSQLPKDRFSAERLKGVDSTLKIQPAKLEDSAVYLCASSLGAGGPQGEQYFGPGTRLTVT.

Only one count was recorded for this clone. The gene calls are TRBV7-9 and TRBJ2-7; TRBD1 is a possible D gene (6 bases). V lost 4 bases and J lost 3, with 13 bases in between. This CDR3 has 14 residues. CDR1 and CDR2 (germline): SEHNR, FQNEAQ (reference sequence). This CDR3 reads CASSSTGTNYEQYF. The CDR3 region has the DNA TGTGCCAGCAGCTCAACCGGGACAAACTACGAGCAGTACTTC. Full variable domain (missing parts from reference TRBV7-9 and TRBJ2-7): DTGVSQNPRHKITKRGQNVTFRCDPISEHNRLYWYRQTLGQGPEFLTYFQNEAQLEKSRLLSDRFSAERPKGSFSTLEIQRTEQGDSAMYLCASSSTGTNYEQYFGPGTRLTVT.

The chain joins TRBV6-5 to TRBJ2-7; TRBD2 aligns across 7 bases. The CDR3 has 14 amino acids. Germline CDR1 MNHEY, CDR2 SVGAGI. V was pared by 7 bases and J by 6 bases, with 12 bases of the junction left unmatched. CDR3 coding DNA: TGTGCCAGCACCCTAGAGGCGGGAGTAGGCGAGCAGTACTTC. Protein: CASTLEAGVGEQYF.

The V gene is TRBV29-1, the J gene TRBJ1-1, with 7 bases identical to TRBD1. CDR3 length: 11 residues. In germline, CDR1 is SQVTM, CDR2 ANQGSEA. V lost 6 bases to trimming and J lost 9 bases; unmatched junction nucleotides: 7. The CDR3 sequence is CSVTGSGKAFF. The CDR3, as DNA: TGCAGCGTGACAGGGTCGGGGAAAGCTTTCTTT. Full variable domain (missing parts from reference TRBV29-1 and TRBJ1-1): SAVISQKPSRDICQRGTSLTIQCQVDSQVTMMFWYRQQPGQSLTLIATANQGSEATYESGFVIDKFPISRPNLTFSTLTVSNMSPEDSSIYLCSVTGSGKAFFGQGTRLTVV.

This chain joins TRBV30 and TRBJ2-3; 7 bases are shared with TRBD2. The CDR3 length is 15 residues. Germline CDR1 and CDR2: GTSNPN and SVGIG (reference sequence). With 4 bases clipped from V and 4 bases from J, the junction kept 11 bases outside the gene matches. This CDR3 is CAWNVLAGVPDTQYF. The CDR3 DNA reads as TGTGCCTGGAACGTCTTGGCGGGAGTCCCAGATACGCAGTATTTT.

CDR3: CASSLLSDTQYF. Here the CDR3 DNA reads TGTGCCAGCAGCTTACTTTCAGATACGCAGTATTTT. This chain uses TRBV7-6 with TRBJ2-3; D is undetermined. CDR1 is SGHVS and CDR2 is FNYEAQ in the germline V gene. The CDR3 is 12 residues long. V shed 2 bases and J shed 4 bases, with 4 bases lying between them. Full variable domain (missing parts from reference TRBV7-6 and TRBJ2-3): GAGVSQSPRYKVTKRGQDVALRCDPISGHVSLYWYRQALGQGPEFLTYFNYEAQQDKSGLPNDRFSAERPEGSISTLTIQRTEQRDSAMYRCASSLLSDTQYFGPGTRLTVL.

This clone was picked up a small number of times. DNA of the CDR3: TGTGCCAGCAGTCCAAGGGGGCCGTCCCCCGAGCAGTACTTC. Its translation: CASSPRGPSPEQYF. The rearrangement links TRBV27 to TRBJ2-7, with 7 positions matching TRBD1. The germline CDR1 and CDR2 sequences are MNHEY and SMNVEV (reference sequence). V trimming: 5 bases; J trimming: 6 bases; junction bases outside the gene matches: 10. The CDR3 is made up of 14 amino acids.